This T cell receptor (beta chain) was obtained from a study of T cells after posttransplantation cyclophosphamide. Study-level points and caveats: Blood and skin or GI T cell repertoires showed limited TRB overlap.

Cyclophosphamide on days +3 and +4 followed busulfan-fludarabine conditioning and a marrow graft. For this clone: Its matching antigen is unknown.

This CDR3 has 15 residues. V dropped 6 bases and J dropped 0 bases, with 14 bases sitting between them. Germline V gene lookup returns CDR1 SNHLY and CDR2 FYNNEI. Sequencing was performed with immunoSEQ multiplex PCR; in TCRdb, only in-frame clones are kept and a portion is missing. The table records some 43,000 clones, 90% of them present only once. The rearrangement links TRBV2 to TRBJ1-1, with D tentatively TRBD1 (6 bases). The source material was PBMCs, sampled just over 60 days after allogeneic stem cell transplant with posttransplant cyclophosphamide. This receptor was taken from a male patient in his sixties or seventies who received an allogeneic stem cell transplant from a related donor and was CMV-positive. Part of the T cell pool may stem from the graft donor. The CDR3 coding sequence is TGTGCCAGCAGACGGGACATACGGATGAACACTGAAGCTTTCTTT. It translates to CASRRDIRMNTEAFF.